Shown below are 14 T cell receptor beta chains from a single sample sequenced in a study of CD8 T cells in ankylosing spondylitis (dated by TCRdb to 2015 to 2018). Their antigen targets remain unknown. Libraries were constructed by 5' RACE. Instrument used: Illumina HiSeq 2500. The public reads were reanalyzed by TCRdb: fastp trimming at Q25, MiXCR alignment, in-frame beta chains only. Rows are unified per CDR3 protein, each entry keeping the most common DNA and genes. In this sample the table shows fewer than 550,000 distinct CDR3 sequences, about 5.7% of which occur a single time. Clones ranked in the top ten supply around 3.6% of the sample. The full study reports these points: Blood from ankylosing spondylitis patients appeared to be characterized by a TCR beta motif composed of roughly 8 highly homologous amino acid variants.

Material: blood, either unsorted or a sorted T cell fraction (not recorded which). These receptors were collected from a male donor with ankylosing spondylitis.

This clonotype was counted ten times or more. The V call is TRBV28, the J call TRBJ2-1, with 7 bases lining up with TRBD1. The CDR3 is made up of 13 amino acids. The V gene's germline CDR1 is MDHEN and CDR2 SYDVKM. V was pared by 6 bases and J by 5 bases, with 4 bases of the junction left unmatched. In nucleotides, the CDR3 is TGTGCCAGCAGGCAGCAGGGGGACAATGAGCAGTTCTTC. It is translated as CASRQQGDNEQFF.

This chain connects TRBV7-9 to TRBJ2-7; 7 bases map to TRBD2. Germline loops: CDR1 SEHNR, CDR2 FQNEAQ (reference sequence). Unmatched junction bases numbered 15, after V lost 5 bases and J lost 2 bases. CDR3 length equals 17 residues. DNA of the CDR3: TGTGCCAGCAGCCCCCCCCGGATGTGGGGGGGGGCCTACGAGCAGTACTTC. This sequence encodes CASSPPRMWGGAYEQYF.

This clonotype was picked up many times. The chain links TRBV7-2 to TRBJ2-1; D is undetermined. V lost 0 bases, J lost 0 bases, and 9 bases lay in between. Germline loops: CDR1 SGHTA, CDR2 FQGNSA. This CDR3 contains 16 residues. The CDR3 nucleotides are TGTGCCAGCAGCTTAGCATTTGAGAGCTCCTACAATGAGCAGTTCTTC. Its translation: CASSLAFESSYNEQFF. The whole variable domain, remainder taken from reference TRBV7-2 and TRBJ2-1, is GAGVSQSPSNKVTEKGKDVELRCDPISGHTALYWYRQSLGQGLEFLIYFQGNSAPDKSGLPSDRFSAERTGGSVSTLTIQRTQQEDSAVYLCASSLAFESSYNEQFFGPGTRLTVL.

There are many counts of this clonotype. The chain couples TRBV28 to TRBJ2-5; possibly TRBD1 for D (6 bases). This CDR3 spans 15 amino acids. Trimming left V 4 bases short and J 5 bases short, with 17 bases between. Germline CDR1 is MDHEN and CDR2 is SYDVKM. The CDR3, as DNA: TGTGCCAGCAGTTCGAATTACAGGGTAGGGGAGACCCAGTACTTC. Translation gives CASSSNYRVGETQYF. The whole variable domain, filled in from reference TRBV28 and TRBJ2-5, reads DVKVTQSSRYLVKRTGEKVFLECVQDMDHENMFWYRQDPGLGLRLIYFSYDVKMKEKGDIPEGYSVSREKKERFSLILESASTNQTSMYLCASSSNYRVGETQYFGPGTRLLVL.

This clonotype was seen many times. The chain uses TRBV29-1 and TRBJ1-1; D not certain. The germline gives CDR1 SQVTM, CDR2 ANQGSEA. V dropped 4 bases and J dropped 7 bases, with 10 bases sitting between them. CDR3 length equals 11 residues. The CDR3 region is CSVVTGLEAFF. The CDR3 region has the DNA TGCAGCGTTGTCACCGGGCTTGAAGCTTTCTTT.

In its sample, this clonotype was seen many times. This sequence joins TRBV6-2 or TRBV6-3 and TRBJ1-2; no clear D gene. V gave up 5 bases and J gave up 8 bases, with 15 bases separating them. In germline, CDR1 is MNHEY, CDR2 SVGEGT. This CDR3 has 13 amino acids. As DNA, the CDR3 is TGTGCCAGCAGTCGGCAGGAAGAGAGCGGCTACACCTTC. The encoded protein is CASSRQEESGYTF.

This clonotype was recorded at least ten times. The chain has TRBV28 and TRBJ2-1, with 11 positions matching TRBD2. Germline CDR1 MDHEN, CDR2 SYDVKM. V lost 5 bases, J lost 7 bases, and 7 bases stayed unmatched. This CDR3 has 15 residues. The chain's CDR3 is CASSPLAGGGNEQFF. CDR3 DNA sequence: TGTGCCAGCAGTCCCCTAGCGGGAGGTGGAAATGAGCAGTTCTTC. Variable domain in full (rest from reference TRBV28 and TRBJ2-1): DVKVTQSSRYLVKRTGEKVFLECVQDMDHENMFWYRQDPGLGLRLIYFSYDVKMKEKGDIPEGYSVSREKKERFSLILESASTNQTSMYLCASSPLAGGGNEQFFGPGTRLTVL.

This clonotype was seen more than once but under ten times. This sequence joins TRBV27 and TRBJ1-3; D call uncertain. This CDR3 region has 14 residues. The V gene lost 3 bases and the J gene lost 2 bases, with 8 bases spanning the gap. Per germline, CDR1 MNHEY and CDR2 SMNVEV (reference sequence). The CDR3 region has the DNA TGTGCCAGCAGTTTGAGTGTTACTGGAAACACCATATATTTT. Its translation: CASSLSVTGNTIYF.

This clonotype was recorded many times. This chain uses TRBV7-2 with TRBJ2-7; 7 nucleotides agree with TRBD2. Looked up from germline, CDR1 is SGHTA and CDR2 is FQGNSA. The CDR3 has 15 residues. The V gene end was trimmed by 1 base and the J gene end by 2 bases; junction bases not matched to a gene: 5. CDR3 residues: CASSLVTGLTYEQYF. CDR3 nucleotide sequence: TGTGCCAGCAGCTTAGTGACGGGACTAACCTACGAGCAGTACTTC.

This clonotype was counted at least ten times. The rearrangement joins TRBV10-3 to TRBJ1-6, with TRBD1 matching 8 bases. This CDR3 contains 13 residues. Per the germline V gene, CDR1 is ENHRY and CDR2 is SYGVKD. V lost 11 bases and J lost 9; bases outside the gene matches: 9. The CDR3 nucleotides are TGTGCCTCCCAGGGGGCGCGTGGTTCACCCCTCCACTTT. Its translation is CASQGARGSPLHF.

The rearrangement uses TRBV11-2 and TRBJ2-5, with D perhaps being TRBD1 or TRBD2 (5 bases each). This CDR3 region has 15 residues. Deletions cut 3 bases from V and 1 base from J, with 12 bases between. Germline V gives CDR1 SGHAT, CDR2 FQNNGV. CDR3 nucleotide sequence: TGTGCCAGCAGCTTTCAATACGGGACCCAAGAGACCCAGTACTTC. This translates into CASSFQYGTQETQYF. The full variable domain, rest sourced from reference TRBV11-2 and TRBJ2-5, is EAGVAQSPRYKIIEKRQSVAFWCNPISGHATLYWYQQILGQGPKLLIQFQNNGVVDDSQLPKDRFSAERLKGVDSTLKIQPAKLEDSAVYLCASSFQYGTQETQYFGPGTRLLVL.

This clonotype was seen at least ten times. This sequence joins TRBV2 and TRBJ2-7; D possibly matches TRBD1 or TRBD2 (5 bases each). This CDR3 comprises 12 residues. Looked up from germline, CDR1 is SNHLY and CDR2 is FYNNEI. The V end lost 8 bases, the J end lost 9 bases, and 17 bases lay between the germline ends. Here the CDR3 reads CASGDEGDRQYF. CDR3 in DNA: TGTGCCAGCGGGGACGAAGGAGATCGGCAGTACTTC.

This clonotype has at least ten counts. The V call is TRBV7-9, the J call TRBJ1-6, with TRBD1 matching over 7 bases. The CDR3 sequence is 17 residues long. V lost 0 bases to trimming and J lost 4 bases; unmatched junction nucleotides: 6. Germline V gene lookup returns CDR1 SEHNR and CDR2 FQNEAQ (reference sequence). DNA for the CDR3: TGTGCCAGCAGCTTAGCCCCTTCGACAGGGTATAATTCACCCCTCCACTTT. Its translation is CASSLAPSTGYNSPLHF.

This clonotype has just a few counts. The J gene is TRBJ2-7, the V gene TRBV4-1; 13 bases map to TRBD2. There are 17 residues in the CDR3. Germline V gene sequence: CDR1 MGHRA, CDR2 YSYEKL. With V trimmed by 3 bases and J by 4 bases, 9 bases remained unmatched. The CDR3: CASSHTSGRAPGYEQYF. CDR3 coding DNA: TGCGCCAGCAGCCACACTAGCGGGAGGGCCCCAGGGTACGAGCAGTACTTC.